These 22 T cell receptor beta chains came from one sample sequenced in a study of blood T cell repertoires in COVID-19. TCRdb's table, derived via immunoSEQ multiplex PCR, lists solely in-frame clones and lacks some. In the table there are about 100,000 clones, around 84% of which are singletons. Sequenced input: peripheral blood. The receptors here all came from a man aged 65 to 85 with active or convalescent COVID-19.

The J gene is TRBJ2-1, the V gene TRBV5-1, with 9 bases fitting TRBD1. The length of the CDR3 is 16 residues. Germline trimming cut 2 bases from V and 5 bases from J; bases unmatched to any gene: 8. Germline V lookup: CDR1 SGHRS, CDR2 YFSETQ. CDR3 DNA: TGCGCCAGCAGCTTAAGGCCGGGACAGGGTAACAATGAGCAGTTCTTC. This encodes CASSLRPGQGNNEQFF. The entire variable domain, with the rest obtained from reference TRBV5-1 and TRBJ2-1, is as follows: KAGVTQTPRYLIKTRGQQVTLSCSPISGHRSVSWYQQTPGQGLQFLFEYFSETQRNKGNFPGRFSGRQFSNSRSEMNVSTLELGDSALYLCASSLRPGQGNNEQFFGPGTRLTVL.

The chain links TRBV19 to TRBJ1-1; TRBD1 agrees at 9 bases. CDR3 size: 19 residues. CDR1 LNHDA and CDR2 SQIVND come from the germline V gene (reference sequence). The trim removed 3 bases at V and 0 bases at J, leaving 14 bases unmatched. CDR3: CASSMDRGGMQWMNTEAFF. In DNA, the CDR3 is TGTGCCAGTAGTATGGACAGGGGAGGAATGCAGTGGATGAACACTGAAGCTTTCTTT.

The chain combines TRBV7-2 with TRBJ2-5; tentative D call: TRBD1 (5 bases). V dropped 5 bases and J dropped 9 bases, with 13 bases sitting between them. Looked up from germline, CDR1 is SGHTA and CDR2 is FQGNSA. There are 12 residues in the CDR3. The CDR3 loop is CASSLRGSPQYF. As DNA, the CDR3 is TGTGCCAGCAGCCTAAGGGGTAGCCCCCAGTACTTC.

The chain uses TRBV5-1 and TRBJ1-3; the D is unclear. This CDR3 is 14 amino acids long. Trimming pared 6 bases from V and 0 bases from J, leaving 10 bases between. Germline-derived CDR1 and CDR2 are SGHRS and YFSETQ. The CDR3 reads CASKEESSGNTIYF. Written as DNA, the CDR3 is TGCGCCAGCAAAGAGGAAAGCTCTGGAAACACCATATATTTT.

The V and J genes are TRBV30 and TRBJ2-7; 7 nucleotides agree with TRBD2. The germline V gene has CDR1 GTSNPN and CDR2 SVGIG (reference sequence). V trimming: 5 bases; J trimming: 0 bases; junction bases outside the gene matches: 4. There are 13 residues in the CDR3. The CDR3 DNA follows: TGTGCCTGGTCCAGCGGGGCCTCCTACGAGCAGTACTTC. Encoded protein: CAWSSGASYEQYF.

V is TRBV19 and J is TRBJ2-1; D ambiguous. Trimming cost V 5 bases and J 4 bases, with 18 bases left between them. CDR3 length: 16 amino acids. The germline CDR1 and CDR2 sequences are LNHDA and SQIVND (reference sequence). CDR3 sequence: CASSPRTQPRYNEQFF. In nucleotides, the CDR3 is TGTGCCAGTAGTCCCCGTACGCAACCGAGGTACAATGAGCAGTTCTTC.

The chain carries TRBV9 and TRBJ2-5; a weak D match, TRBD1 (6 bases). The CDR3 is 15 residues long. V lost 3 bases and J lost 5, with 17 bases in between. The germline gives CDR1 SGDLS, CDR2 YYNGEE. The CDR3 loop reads CASSAPTGGHETQYF. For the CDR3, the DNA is TGTGCCAGCAGCGCCCCGACAGGCGGACATGAGACCCAGTACTTC.

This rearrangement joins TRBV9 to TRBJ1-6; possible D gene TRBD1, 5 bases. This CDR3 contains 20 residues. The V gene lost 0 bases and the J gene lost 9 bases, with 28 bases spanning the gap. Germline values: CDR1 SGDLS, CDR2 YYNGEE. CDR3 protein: CASSVDGRANSVPYGSPLHF. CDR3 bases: TGTGCCAGCAGCGTAGACGGCAGGGCCAATTCTGTACCTTACGGTTCACCCCTCCACTTT.

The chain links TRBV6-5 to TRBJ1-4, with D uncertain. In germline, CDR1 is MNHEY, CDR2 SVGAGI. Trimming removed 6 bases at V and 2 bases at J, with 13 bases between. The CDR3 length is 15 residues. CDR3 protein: CASRPHSPTNEKLFF. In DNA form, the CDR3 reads TGTGCCAGCAGACCACATAGCCCGACTAATGAAAAACTGTTTTTT.

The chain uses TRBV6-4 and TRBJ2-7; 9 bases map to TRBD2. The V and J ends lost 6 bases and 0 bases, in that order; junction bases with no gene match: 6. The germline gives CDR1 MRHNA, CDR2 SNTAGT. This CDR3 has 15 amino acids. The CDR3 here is CASRRLAVSSYEQYF. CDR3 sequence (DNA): TGTGCCAGCAGGAGACTAGCGGTGAGCTCCTACGAGCAGTACTTC.

CDR3 sequence: CASSPGTGLSYEQYF. DNA for the CDR3: TGTGCCAGCAGTCCCGGGACAGGGCTATCCTACGAGCAGTACTTC. V and J are TRBV28 and TRBJ2-7; 9 nucleotides match TRBD1. Germline V gene lookup returns CDR1 MDHEN and CDR2 SYDVKM. V lost 5 bases, J lost 1 base, and 6 bases stayed unmatched. The length of the CDR3 is 15 residues.

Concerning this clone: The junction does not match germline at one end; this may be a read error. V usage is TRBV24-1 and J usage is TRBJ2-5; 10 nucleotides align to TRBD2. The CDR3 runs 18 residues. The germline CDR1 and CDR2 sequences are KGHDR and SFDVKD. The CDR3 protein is CAPSDLPGVAGGKETQYF. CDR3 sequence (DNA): TGTGCCCCCAGTGATTTGCCGGGGGTAGCGGGGGGAAAAGAGACCCAGTACTTC.

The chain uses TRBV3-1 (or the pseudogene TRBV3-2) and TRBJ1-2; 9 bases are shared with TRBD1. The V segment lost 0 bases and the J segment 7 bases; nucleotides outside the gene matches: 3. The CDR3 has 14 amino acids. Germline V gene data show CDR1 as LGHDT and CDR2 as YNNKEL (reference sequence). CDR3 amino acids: CASSQEGQGRGYTF. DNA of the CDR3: TGTGCCAGCAGCCAAGAGGGACAGGGTCGTGGCTACACCTTC.

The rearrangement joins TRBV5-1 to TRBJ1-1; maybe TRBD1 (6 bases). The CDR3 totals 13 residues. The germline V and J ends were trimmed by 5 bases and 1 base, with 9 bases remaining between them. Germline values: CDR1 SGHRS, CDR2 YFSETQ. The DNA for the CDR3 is TGCGCCAGCAGGTTACAGGGGAACACTGAAGCTTTCTTT. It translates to CASRLQGNTEAFF.

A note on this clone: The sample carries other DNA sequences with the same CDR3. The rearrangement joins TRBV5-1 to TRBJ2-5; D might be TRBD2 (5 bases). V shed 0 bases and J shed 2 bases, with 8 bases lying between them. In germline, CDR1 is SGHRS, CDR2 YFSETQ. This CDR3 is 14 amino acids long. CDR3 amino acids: CASSLGLLQETQYF. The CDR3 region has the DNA TGCGCCAGCAGCTTGGGACTACTACAAGAGACCCAGTACTTC. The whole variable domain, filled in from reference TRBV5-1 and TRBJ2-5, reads KAGVTQTPRYLIKTRGQQVTLSCSPISGHRSVSWYQQTPGQGLQFLFEYFSETQRNKGNFPGRFSGRQFSNSRSEMNVSTLELGDSALYLCASSLGLLQETQYFGPGTRLLVL.

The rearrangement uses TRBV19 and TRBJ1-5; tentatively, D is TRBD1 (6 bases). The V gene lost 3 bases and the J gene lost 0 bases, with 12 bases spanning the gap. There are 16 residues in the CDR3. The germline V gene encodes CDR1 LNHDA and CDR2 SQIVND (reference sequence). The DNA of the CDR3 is TGTGCCAGTAGTATGGGGACACTTTATAGCAATCAGCCCCAGCATTTT. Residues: CASSMGTLYSNQPQHF.

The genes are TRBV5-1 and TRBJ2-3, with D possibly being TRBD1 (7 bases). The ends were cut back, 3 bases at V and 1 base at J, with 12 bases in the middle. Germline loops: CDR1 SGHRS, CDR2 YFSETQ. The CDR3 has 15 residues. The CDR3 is CASSYTGEGTDTQYF. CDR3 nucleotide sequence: TGCGCCAGCAGCTATACAGGGGAGGGCACAGATACGCAGTATTTT.

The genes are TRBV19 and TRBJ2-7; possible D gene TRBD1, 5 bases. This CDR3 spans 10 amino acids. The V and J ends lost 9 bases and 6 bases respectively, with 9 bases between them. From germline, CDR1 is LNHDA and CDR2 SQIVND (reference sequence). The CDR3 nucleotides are TGTGCCAGAGGGGCCGGCGAGCAGTACTTC. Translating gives CARGAGEQYF.

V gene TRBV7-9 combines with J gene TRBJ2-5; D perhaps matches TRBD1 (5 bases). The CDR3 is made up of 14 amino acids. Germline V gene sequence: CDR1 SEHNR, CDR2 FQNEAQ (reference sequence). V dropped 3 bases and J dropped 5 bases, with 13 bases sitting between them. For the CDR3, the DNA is TGTGCCAGCAGCTTCGGCGGCCAGGGTGAGACCCAGTACTTC. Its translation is CASSFGGQGETQYF.

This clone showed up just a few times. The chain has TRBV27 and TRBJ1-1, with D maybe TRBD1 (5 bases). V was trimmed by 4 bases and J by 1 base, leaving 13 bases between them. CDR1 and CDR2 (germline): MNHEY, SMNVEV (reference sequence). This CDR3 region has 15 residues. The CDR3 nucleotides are TGTGCCAGCAGTTCCTTGGGGCTACAGAACACTGAAGCTTTCTTT. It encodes CASSSLGLQNTEAFF.

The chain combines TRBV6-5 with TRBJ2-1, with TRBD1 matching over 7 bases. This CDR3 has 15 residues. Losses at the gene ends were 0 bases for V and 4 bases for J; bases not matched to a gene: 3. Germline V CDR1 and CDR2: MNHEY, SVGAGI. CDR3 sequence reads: CASSYSDREYNEQFF. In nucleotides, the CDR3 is TGTGCCAGCAGTTACTCCGACAGGGAATACAATGAGCAGTTCTTC.

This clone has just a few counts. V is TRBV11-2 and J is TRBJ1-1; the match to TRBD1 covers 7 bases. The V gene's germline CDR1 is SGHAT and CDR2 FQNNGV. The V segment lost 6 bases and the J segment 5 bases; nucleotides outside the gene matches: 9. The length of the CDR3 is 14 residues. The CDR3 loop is CASSSTGTRTEAFF. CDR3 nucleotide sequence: TGTGCCAGCAGTTCGACAGGGACGAGAACTGAAGCTTTCTTT.